This T cell receptor beta chain came from a study of T cells in Graves' hyperthyroidism and ophthalmopathy. The V end lost 2 bases, the J end lost 5 bases, and 16 bases lay between the germline ends. Looked up from germline, CDR1 is SGHRS and CDR2 is YFSETQ. The CDR3 covers 15 residues. Reasons for excluding patients were uncontrolled infection, other autoimmune disease, pregnancy or lactation. PBMCs stemmed from around 10 ml fresh peripheral blood. TCR beta CDR3 regions were amplified from RNA transcripts. HTBI primers drove first-round RT-PCR of the TCR CDR3. Each CDR3 protein gets one entry after TCRdb re-called the multiplex PCR reads with MiXCR. The repertoire holds about 510,000 distinct CDR3 sequences, with 12% to 15% as singletons.

The receptor comes from a woman between 40 and 55 years old with Graves' hyperthyroidism. The chain couples TRBV5-1 to TRBJ2-5; D may be TRBD1 (5 bases). The sample comprised blood. CDR3 in amino acids: CASSFGHAQEETQYF. The CDR3 DNA is TGCGCCAGCAGCTTCGGACATGCACAAGAGGAGACCCAGTACTTC.